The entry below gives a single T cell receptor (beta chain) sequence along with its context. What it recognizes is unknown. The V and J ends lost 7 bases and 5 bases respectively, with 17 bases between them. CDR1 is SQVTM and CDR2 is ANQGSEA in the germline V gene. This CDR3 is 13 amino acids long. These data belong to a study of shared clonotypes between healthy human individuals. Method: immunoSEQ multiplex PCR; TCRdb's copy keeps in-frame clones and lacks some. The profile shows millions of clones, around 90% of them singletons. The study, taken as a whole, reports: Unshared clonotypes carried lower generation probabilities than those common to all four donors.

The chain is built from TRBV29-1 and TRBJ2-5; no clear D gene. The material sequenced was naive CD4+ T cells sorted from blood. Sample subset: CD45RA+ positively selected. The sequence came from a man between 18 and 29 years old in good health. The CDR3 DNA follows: TGCAGCGCCCTGGGCCTTCACTGGGAGACCCAGTACTTC. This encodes CSALGLHWETQYF.